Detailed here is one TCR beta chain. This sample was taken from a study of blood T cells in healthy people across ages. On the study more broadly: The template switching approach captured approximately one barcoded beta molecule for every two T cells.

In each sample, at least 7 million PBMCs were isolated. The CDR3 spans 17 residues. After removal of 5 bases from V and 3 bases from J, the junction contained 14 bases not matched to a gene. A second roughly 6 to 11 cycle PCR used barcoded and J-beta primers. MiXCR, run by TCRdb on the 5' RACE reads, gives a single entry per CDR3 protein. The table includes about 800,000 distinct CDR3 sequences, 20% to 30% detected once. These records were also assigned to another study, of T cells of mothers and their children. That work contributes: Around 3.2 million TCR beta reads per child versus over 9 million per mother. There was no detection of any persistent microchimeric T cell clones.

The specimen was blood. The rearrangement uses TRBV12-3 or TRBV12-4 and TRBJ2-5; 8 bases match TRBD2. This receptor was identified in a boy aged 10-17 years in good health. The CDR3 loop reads CASSALGAGVGEETQYF. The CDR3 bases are TGTGCCAGCAGTGCCCTTGGAGCGGGAGTCGGTGAAGAGACCCAGTACTTC.